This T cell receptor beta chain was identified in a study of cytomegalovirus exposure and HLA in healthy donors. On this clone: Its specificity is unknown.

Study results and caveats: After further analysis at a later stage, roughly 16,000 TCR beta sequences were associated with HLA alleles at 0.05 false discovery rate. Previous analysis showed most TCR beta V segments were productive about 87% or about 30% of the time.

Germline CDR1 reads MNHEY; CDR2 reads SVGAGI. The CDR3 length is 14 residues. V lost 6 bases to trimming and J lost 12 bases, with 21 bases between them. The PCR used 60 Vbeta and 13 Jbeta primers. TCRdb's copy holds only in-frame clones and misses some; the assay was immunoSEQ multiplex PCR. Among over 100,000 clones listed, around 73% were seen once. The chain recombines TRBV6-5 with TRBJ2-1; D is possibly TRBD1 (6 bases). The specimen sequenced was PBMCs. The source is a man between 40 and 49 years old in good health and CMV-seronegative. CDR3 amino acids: CASRTGTLLKGQFF. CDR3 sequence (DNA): TGTGCCAGCAGAACCGGGACACTCCTTAAAGGGCAGTTCTTC.